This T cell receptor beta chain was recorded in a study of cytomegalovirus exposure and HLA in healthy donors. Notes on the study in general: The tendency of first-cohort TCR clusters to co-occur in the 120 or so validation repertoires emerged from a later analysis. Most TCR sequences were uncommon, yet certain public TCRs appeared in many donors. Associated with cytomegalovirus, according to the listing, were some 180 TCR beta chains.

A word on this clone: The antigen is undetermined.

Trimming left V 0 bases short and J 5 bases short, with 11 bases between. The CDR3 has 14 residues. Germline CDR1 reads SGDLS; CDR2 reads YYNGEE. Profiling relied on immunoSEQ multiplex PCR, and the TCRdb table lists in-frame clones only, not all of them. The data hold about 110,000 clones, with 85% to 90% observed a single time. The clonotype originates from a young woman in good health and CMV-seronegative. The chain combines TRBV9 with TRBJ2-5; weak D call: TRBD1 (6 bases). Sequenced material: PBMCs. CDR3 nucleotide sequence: TGTGCCAGCAGCGTAGAGGGTAGGGGGGAGACCCAGTACTTC. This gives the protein CASSVEGRGETQYF.